This T cell receptor (beta chain) was recorded in a study of blood T cell repertoires in COVID-19. The protocol was immunoSEQ multiplex PCR, while the TCRdb copy is restricted to in-frame clones and leaves out a portion. The sample has more than 50,000 clones; 80% to 95% are singletons. The V end was cut by 0 bases, the J end by 4 bases, with 15 bases between. The V gene's germline CDR1 is KGHDR and CDR2 SFDVKD. CDR3 length: 16 amino acids. This sequence joins TRBV24-1 and TRBJ2-7; no definite D call. The sequencing sample was made of peripheral blood. This clonotype originated in an elderly man with acute or convalescent COVID-19. CDR3 coding DNA: TGTGCCACCAGTGATTTGCCCCCAGGCCAGTTATACGAGCAGTACTTC. Amino acids: CATSDLPPGQLYEQYF.